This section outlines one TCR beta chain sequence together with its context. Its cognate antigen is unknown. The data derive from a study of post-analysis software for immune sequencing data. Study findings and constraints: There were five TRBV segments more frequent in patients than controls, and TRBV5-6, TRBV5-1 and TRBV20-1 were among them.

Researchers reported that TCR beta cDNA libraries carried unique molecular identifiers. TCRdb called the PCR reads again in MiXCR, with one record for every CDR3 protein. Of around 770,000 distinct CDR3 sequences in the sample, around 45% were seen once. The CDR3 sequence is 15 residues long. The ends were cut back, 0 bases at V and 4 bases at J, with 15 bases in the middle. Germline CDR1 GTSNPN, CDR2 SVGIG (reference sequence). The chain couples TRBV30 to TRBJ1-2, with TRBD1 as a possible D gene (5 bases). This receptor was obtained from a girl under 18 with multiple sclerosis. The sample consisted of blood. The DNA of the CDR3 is TGTGCCTGGAGTGTTCAAGGGGCCATCCTCTATGGCTACACCTTC. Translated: CAWSVQGAILYGYTF.